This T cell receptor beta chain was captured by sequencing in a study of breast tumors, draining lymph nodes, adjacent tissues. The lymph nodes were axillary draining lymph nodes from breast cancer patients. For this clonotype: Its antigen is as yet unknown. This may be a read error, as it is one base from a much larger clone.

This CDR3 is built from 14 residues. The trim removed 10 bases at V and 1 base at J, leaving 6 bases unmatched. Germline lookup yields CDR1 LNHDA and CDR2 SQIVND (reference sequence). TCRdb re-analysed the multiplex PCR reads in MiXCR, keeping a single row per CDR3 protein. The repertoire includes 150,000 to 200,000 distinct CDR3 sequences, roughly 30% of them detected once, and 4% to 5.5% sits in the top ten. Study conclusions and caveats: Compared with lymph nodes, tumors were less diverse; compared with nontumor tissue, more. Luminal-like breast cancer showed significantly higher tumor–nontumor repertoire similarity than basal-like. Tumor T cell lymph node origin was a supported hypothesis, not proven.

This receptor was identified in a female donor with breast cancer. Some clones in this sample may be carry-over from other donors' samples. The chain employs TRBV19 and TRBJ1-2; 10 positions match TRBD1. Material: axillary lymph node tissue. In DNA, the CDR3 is TGTGCCATCGGGACAGGGGTCCTTAACTATGGCTACACCTTC. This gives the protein CAIGTGVLNYGYTF.